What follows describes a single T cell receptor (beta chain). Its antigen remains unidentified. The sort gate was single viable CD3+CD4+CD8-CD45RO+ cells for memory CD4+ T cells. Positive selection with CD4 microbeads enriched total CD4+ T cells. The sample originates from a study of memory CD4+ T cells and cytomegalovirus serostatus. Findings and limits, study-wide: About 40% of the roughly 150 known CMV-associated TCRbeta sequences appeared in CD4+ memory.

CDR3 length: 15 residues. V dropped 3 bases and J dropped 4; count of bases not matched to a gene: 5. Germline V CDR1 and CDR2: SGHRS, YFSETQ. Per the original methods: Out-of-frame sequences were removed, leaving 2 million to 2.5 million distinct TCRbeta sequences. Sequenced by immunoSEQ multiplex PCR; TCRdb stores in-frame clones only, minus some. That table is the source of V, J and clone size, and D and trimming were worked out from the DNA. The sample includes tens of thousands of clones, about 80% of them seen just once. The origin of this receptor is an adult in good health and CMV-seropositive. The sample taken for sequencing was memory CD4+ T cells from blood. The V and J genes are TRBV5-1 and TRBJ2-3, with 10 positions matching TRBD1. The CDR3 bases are TGCGCCAGCAGCTCCGGGACAGGGGACCCAGATACGCAGTATTTT. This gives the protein CASSSGTGDPDTQYF.